This T cell receptor beta chain is drawn from a study of T cell responses to AZD1222 COVID-19 vaccine. Study conclusions and caveats: Only 6 or 7 people who got AZD1222 tested seropositive at baseline. Donors, mostly white British, included more females; clonal diversity was possibly underestimated.

Sequencing used immunoSEQ multiplex PCR; TCRdb keeps in-frame clones, though not all of them. The table lists approximately 120,000 clones, roughly 84% of them singletons. Per germline, CDR1 MNHEY and CDR2 SMNVEV (reference sequence). The CDR3 consists of 16 residues. Trimming took 6 bases from V and 0 from J, leaving 14 bases between them. Concerning this clone: The antigen remains unidentified.

The material sequenced was peripheral blood, taken on day 0 of AZD1222 vaccination. The rearrangement uses TRBV27 and TRBJ1-4, with a possible D match to TRBD1 (5 bases). This clonotype was obtained from an adult in good health. The CDR3, as DNA: TGTGCCAGCAGGCAGGGACGGCGTGCAACTAATGAAAAACTGTTTTTT. It specifies CASRQGRRATNEKLFF.